This T cell receptor beta chain stems from a study of shared clonotypes between healthy human individuals. Only CD45RO-negative cells positively selected for CCR7 counted as naive CD8 cells, so terminally differentiated effector memory CD45RA+ cells were excluded. Clones were read by immunoSEQ multiplex PCR, and TCRdb kept only the in-frame ones, dropping some. The profile shows about 2 million clones, about 94% of them singletons. The receptor was derived from a man between 18 and 35 years old in good health. The sequencing input was naive CD8+ T cells sorted from blood.

CDR3 DNA: TGTGCCTGGCTACGTTCCTCCTACAATGAGCAGTTCTTC. Its translation: CAWLRSSYNEQFF. This chain links TRBV30 with TRBJ2-1; D remains unclear. The CDR3 spans 13 residues. V shed 5 bases and J shed 0 bases, with 8 bases lying between them. The germline CDR1 and CDR2 sequences are GTSNPN and SVGIG (reference sequence).